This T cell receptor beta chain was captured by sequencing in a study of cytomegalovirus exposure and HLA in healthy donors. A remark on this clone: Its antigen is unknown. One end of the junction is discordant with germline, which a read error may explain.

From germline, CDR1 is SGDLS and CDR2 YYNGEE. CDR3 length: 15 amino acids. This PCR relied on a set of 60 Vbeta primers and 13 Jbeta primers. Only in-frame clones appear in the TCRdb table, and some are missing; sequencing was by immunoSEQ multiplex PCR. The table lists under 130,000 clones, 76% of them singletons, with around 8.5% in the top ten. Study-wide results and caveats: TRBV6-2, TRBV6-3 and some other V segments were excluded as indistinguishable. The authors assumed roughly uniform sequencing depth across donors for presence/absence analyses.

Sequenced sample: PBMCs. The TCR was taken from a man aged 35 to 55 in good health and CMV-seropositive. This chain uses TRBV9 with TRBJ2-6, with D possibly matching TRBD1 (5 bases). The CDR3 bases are TGTGCCAGCAGCGTAGGTGGATATGGGGCCAACGGCCTGACTTTC. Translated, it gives CASSVGGYGANGLTF.